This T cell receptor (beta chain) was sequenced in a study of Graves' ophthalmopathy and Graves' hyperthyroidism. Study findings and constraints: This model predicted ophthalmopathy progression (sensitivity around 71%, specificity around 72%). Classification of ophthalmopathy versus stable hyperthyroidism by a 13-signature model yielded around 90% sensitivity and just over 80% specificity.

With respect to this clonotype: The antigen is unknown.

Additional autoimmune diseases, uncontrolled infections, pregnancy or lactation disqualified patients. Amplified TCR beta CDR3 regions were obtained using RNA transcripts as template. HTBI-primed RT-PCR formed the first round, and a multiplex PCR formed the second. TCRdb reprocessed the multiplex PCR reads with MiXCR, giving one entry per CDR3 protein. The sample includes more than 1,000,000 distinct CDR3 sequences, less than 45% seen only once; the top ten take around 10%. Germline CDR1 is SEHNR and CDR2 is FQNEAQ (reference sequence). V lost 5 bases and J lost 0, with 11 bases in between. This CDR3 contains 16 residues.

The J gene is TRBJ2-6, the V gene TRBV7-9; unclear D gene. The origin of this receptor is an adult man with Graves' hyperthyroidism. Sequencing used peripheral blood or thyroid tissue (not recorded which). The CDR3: CASSIRTISGANVLTF. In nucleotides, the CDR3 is TGTGCCAGCAGCATACGAACGATCTCTGGGGCCAACGTCCTGACTTTC.